Listed below are T cell receptor beta chains from one sample, sequenced in a study of response to subunit inactivated influenza vaccine. TCRdb redid the calling of the RT-PCR reads with MiXCR, one entry per CDR3 protein. Of 650,000 to 850,000 distinct CDR3 sequences in the sample, approximately 15% were seen once. The sample in question was PBMCs from blood, obtained 14 to 15 days before vaccination. These receptor sequences come from a man in his fifties who received an inactivated influenza vaccine. Each CDR3 is given with its conserved first and last residue. Fields, in order: V gene, D gene, J gene, clone size, CDR3 DNA, CDR3 protein. A D gene is named only where the DNA matches it firmly. For some rows the clone size is stated as once, few or many, or as a class when expanded; others skip it.

TRBV4-2	TRBD2	TRBJ2-7	-	TGTGCCAGCAGCCAAGTCGCGGGAGGGGACTACGAGCAGTACTTC	CASSQVAGGDYEQYF
TRBV14	-	TRBJ1-1	-	TGTGCCAGCAGCCACTTAGGCACTGAAGCTTTCTTT	CASSHLGTEAFF
TRBV6-5	-	TRBJ2-2	-	TGTGCCAGCAGTTATTCCGGGCCTACCGGGGAGCTGTTTTTT	CASSYSGPTGELFF
TRBV6-2/TRBV6-3	TRBD1	TRBJ1-5	-	TGTGCCAGCAGTCATCGACAGGGGGCAAACAATCAGCCCCAGCATTTT	CASSHRQGANNQPQHF
TRBV4-1	-	TRBJ2-7	-	TGCGCCAGCAGCCATGGATTGAGCAGGGAAAAAAAGTACGAGCAGTACTTC	CASSHGLSREKKYEQYF
TRBV20-1	TRBD1	TRBJ2-3	-	TGCAGTGCTAGAGAGGGACAGAGCACAGATACGCAGTATTTT	CSAREGQSTDTQYF
TRBV5-1	TRBD1	TRBJ1-1	many	TGCGCCAGCACCCGGGACAGTTTAAACACTGAAGCTTTCTTT	CASTRDSLNTEAFF
TRBV4-3	TRBD2	TRBJ2-3	-	TGCGCCAGCAGCCAGGATAGCGGGGGGGCACCAGATACGCAGTATTTT	CASSQDSGGAPDTQYF
TRBV14	TRBD2	TRBJ2-2	few	TGTGCCAGCAGCCAAGTACTAGCGGGGAACACCGGGGAGCTGTTTTTT	CASSQVLAGNTGELFF
TRBV6-2/TRBV6-3	-	TRBJ2-3	few	TGTGCCAGCAGTTCAGGGACCATTAGCACAGATACGCAGTATTTT	CASSSGTISTDTQYF
TRBV12-3/TRBV12-4	TRBD1	TRBJ2-7	few	TGTGCCAGCAGTTTGGGCCAGGGGGTGGACTACGAGCAGTACTTC	CASSLGQGVDYEQYF
TRBV7-2	TRBD2	TRBJ2-1	few	TGTGCCAGCAGCTTAGTGGCTAGCGGGGGGGAGTCCAATGAGCAGTTCTTC	CASSLVASGGESNEQFF
TRBV18	TRBD1	TRBJ1-1	few	TGTGCCAGCTCACCTACGCGGACAGGGGACACGCGGGGCACTGAAGCTTTCTTT	CASSPTRTGDTRGTEAFF
TRBV7-9	-	TRBJ1-4	few	TGTGCCAGCAGCGCACACCGGCGGAGCTCTAATGAAAAACTGTTTTTT	CASSAHRRSSNEKLFF
TRBV12-3/TRBV12-4	TRBD1	TRBJ1-1	many	TGTGCCAGCAGAGGACCGGGACAGAAAGCTTTCTTT	CASRGPGQKAFF
TRBV7-9	TRBD1	TRBJ1-4	many	TGCGCCAGCAGCTCGGGACAGGGAGGTGAAAAACTGTTTTTT	CASSSGQGGEKLFF
TRBV20-1	TRBD1	TRBJ2-1	-	TGCTGTGCTAGAGATTCCACAGGGGAAAGCTCCTACAATGAGCAGTTCTTC	CCARDSTGESSYNEQFF
TRBV4-2	TRBD2	TRBJ2-1	few	TGTGCCAGCAGCCAAGATCTAGCGGGAGGGTCGAATGAGCAGTTCTTC	CASSQDLAGGSNEQFF
TRBV4-3	TRBD1	TRBJ1-6	many	TGCGCCAGCAGCCAAGAGCCGGTGGGAGGGGGCAATTCACCCCTCCACTTT	CASSQEPVGGGNSPLHF
TRBV5-1	TRBD1	TRBJ1-1	-	TGCGCCAGCAGCCAGACCCGCCAGGGGGACACTGAAGCTTTCTTT	CASSQTRQGDTEAFF
TRBV7-2	-	TRBJ2-7	few	TGTGCCAGCAGCTCGGGACCCACGGGCGAGCAGTACTTC	CASSSGPTGEQYF
TRBV7-8	-	TRBJ2-3	-	TGTGCCAGCAGCTTAATCCACCTCGCAGATACGCAGTATTTT	CASSLIHLADTQYF
TRBV28	-	TRBJ2-1	few	TGTGCCAGCAGTGTTGCCGATGCAGGACAGTACAATGAGCAGTTCTTC	CASSVADAGQYNEQFF
TRBV12-3/TRBV12-4	TRBD1	TRBJ1-2	few	TGTGCCAGCAGTTTAGCGGGACAGATTTATGGCTACACCTTC	CASSLAGQIYGYTF
TRBV5-1	TRBD2	TRBJ2-3	many	TGTGCCAGCAGCCCAGGACTAGCAGGCGATACGCAGTATTTT	CASSPGLAGDTQYF
TRBV12-3/TRBV12-4	-	TRBJ2-4	many	TGTGCCAGCAGCCCAGGGAGGTACATTCAGTACTTC	CASSPGRYIQYF
TRBV15	-	TRBJ1-5	-	TGTGCCACCAGCAGACCCCAGGGGCCCCAGCATTTT	CATSRPQGPQHF